Sequencing of this T cell receptor beta chain was carried out in a study of technical replicates of blood from several donors. Clones were read by immunoSEQ multiplex PCR, and TCRdb kept only the in-frame ones, dropping some. The sample yields approximately 53,000 clones, 95% to 96% seen once. The CDR3 runs to 13 residues. V shed 5 bases and J shed 1 base, with 10 bases lying between them. Germline CDR1 is SGHDT and CDR2 is YYEEEE. The rearrangement uses TRBV5-6 and TRBJ2-7, with D possibly matching TRBD2 (6 bases). What was sequenced was T cells isolated from PBMCs. This clonotype was obtained from a human donor in good health. The CDR3 loop reads CASRSGLSYEQYF. The CDR3 coding sequence is TGTGCCAGCAGGTCGGGACTTTCCTACGAGCAGTACTTC.